Presented here are 29 T cell receptor beta chains from one specimen sequenced in a study of blood T cell repertoires in COVID-19. This table comes from immunoSEQ multiplex PCR, and its TCRdb copy is limited to in-frame clones, with some not included. This table has some 200,000 clones, 88% appearing once. Sequenced material: PBMCs or T cells enriched from blood (not recorded which). These receptors originate from a woman in her 30s who had recovered from COVID-19.

J is TRBJ2-3 and V is TRBV4-2; a weak D match, TRBD2 (5 bases). This CDR3 is 16 amino acids long. Germline CDR1 LGHNA, CDR2 YNFKEQ. With 4 bases removed from V and 2 bases from J, the gap between germline ends came to 16 bases. The CDR3 sequence: CASSRIQLESTDTQYF. CDR3 in DNA: TGTGCCAGCAGCCGAATCCAACTAGAGTCCACAGATACGCAGTATTTT.

J is TRBJ1-6 and V is TRBV7-2; 7 bases map to TRBD1. The CDR3 runs 15 residues. J lost 8 bases, V lost 1 base, and 5 bases had no gene match. Germline CDR1 is SGHTA and CDR2 is FQGNSA. The CDR3 is CASSLEGALDSPLHF. DNA of the CDR3: TGTGCCAGCAGCTTAGAGGGGGCCCTTGATTCACCCCTCCACTTT.

The chain recombines TRBV7-2 with TRBJ1-1, with D perhaps matching TRBD1 (5 bases). Per germline, CDR1 SGHTA and CDR2 FQGNSA. The V and J ends lost 5 bases and 4 bases respectively, with 11 bases between them. CDR3 length: 13 amino acids. The CDR3 protein is CASSLSGGTEAFF. The CDR3 bases are TGTGCCAGCAGCCTCAGCGGGGGCACTGAAGCTTTCTTT.

There are many counts of this clone. V and J are TRBV7-3 and TRBJ2-1; TRBD2 agrees at 11 bases. Germline V gene data show CDR1 as SGHTA and CDR2 as FQGTGA. With 6 bases clipped from V and 4 bases from J, the junction kept 2 bases outside the gene matches. The CDR3 is made up of 14 amino acids. This CDR3 reads CASSTSGGYNEQFF. The CDR3 DNA reads TGTGCCAGCAGTACTAGCGGGGGATACAATGAGCAGTTCTTC.

The rearrangement links TRBV5-1 to TRBJ1-3; D remains ambiguous. The germline V gene encodes CDR1 SGHRS and CDR2 YFSETQ. This CDR3 region has 14 residues. Trimming shortened V by 5 bases and J by 0 bases, and 9 bases separated the two germline ends. The CDR3 bases are TGCGCCAGCAGGCCACAAAGCTCTGGAAACACCATATATTTT. Its protein is CASRPQSSGNTIYF.

This clone came up a few times. This chain uses TRBV28 with TRBJ1-1, with TRBD1 identical over 11 bases. CDR3 length: 16 residues. With 6 bases clipped from V and 2 bases from J, the junction kept 8 bases outside the gene matches. Germline CDR1 is MDHEN and CDR2 is SYDVKM. The CDR3 DNA reads TGTGCCAGCAGGAGAGGACAGGGGGCTTTAAACACTGAAGCTTTCTTT. As protein: CASRRGQGALNTEAFF.

In this sample, this clone turned up once. The gene calls are TRBV2 and TRBJ1-6, with D tentatively TRBD1 (5 bases). CDR1 is SNHLY, CDR2 FYNNEI, per germline. Trimming removed 2 bases from V and 6 bases from J, with 11 bases in between. The CDR3 has 15 residues. Written as DNA, the CDR3 is TGTGCCAGCAGTGAATCCGGGACTCCTAATTCACCCCTCCACTTT. This translates into CASSESGTPNSPLHF.

The chain uses TRBV28 and TRBJ1-2; D not resolved. This CDR3 region has 16 residues. Trimming shortened V by 0 bases and J by 0 bases, and 11 bases separated the two germline ends. Germline values: CDR1 MDHEN, CDR2 SYDVKM. The CDR3 sequence is CASSLCARMTNYGYTF. CDR3 nucleotides: TGTGCCAGCAGTTTATGCGCGAGAATGACTAACTATGGCTACACCTTC.

This chain joins TRBV4-3 and TRBJ2-2; D is ambiguous. The length of the CDR3 is 15 residues. V lost 2 bases and J 3 bases, leaving 10 bases between the germline ends. Germline assignment: CDR1 LGHNA and CDR2 YSLEER. The CDR3 region is CASSQFVGYTGELFF. The CDR3 DNA reads as TGCGCCAGCAGCCAATTCGTCGGTTACACCGGGGAGCTGTTTTTT.

The sample holds one count of this clone. This chain links TRBV11-2 with TRBJ2-5; 12 bases agree with TRBD2. This CDR3 has 16 amino acids. The V segment lost 6 bases and the J segment 3 bases; nucleotides outside the gene matches: 8. Germline lookup yields CDR1 SGHAT and CDR2 FQNNGV. The CDR3: CASSPGLAGSEETQYF. The CDR3 nucleotides are TGTGCCAGCAGTCCAGGACTAGCGGGGTCAGAAGAGACCCAGTACTTC.

The chain recombines TRBV27 with TRBJ1-2, with TRBD1 identical over 10 bases. After removal of 5 bases from V and 4 bases from J, the junction contained 7 bases not matched to a gene. This CDR3 is built from 15 residues. Germline V lookup: CDR1 MNHEY, CDR2 SMNVEV (reference sequence). CDR3: CASSMTGGASYGYTF. The DNA for the CDR3 is TGTGCCAGCAGTATGACAGGGGGCGCTTCCTATGGCTACACCTTC.

The genes are TRBV18 and TRBJ1-2; 8 bases agree with TRBD1. J gave up 1 base and V 6 bases, and 7 bases lay outside the gene matches. This CDR3 spans 15 amino acids. Germline CDR1 and CDR2: KGHSH and LQKENI. The CDR3 sequence is CASSQGQDFNYGYTF. Written as DNA, the CDR3 is TGTGCCAGCTCCCAGGGACAGGACTTTAACTATGGCTACACCTTC.

The chain employs TRBV2 and TRBJ1-5, with D possibly being TRBD1 (5 bases). V gave up 4 bases and J gave up 0 bases, with 10 bases separating them. The CDR3 totals 15 residues. The V gene's germline CDR1 is SNHLY and CDR2 FYNNEI. In DNA form, the CDR3 reads TGTGCCAGCAGTGCGGGCAGGGCTAGCAATCAGCCCCAGCATTTT. As protein: CASSAGRASNQPQHF.

This chain joins TRBV2 and TRBJ1-5; D not resolved. Germline V gives CDR1 SNHLY, CDR2 FYNNEI. The germline V and J ends were trimmed by 4 bases and 5 bases, with 9 bases remaining between them. The CDR3 is 13 amino acids. CDR3 protein: CASSVTPHQPQHF. For the CDR3, the DNA is TGTGCCAGCAGTGTTACACCCCATCAGCCCCAGCATTTT.

CDR3 bases: TGTGCCAGCAGTTACCGGGATTCCTTGGTTGTTGGGCAGTACTTC. It yields the protein CASSYRDSLVVGQYF. The gene calls are TRBV6-5 and TRBJ2-7, with a possible D match to TRBD2 (5 bases). With 2 bases removed from V and 9 bases from J, the gap between germline ends came to 20 bases. This CDR3 has 15 residues. Looked up from germline, CDR1 is MNHEY and CDR2 is SVGAGI.

V gene TRBV4-2 combines with J gene TRBJ2-7; 8 bases fit TRBD1. Germline loops: CDR1 LGHNA, CDR2 YNFKEQ. Germline trimming cut 0 bases from V and 5 bases from J; bases unmatched to any gene: 3. The CDR3 sequence is 14 residues long. CDR3 sequence (DNA): TGTGCCAGCAGCCAAGACAGGGGGCTCAACGAGCAGTACTTC. Protein product: CASSQDRGLNEQYF.

This CDR3 reads CASSPAWDSPNYGYTF. CDR3 DNA: TGTGCCAGCAGCCCCGCCTGGGACAGCCCTAACTATGGCTACACCTTC. V is TRBV7-6 and J is TRBJ1-2; 7 bases match TRBD1. J gave up 0 bases and V 5 bases, and 9 bases lay outside the gene matches. This CDR3 contains 16 residues. The germline V gene has CDR1 SGHVS and CDR2 FNYEAQ.

Only one count was recorded for this clone. The V call is TRBV4-1, the J call TRBJ1-5, with a possible D match to TRBD1 (5 bases). Germline assignment: CDR1 MGHRA and CDR2 YSYEKL. The ends were cut back, 0 bases at V and 7 bases at J, with 13 bases in the middle. The CDR3 loop spans 15 amino acids. The CDR3 coding sequence is TGCGCCAGCAGCCAAGATCCCCGGGGGGAACAGCCCCAGCATTTT. It codes for CASSQDPRGEQPQHF.

The chain couples TRBV19 to TRBJ1-3; no clear D. The CDR3 is 15 residues long. V was trimmed by 1 base and J by 2 bases, leaving 9 bases between them. Germline assignment: CDR1 LNHDA and CDR2 SQIVND (reference sequence). This chain's CDR3 is CASSIGSGTGNTIYF. The CDR3 nucleotides are TGTGCCAGTAGTATAGGTTCGGGGACTGGAAACACCATATATTTT.

CDR3 sequence (DNA): TGTGCCAGCACCATCGGACAGTCCGGAAACACCATATATTTT. This gives the protein CASTIGQSGNTIYF. The V gene is TRBV25-1, the J gene TRBJ1-3, with D possibly being TRBD1 (6 bases). The germline V and J ends were trimmed by 7 bases and 4 bases, with 14 bases remaining between them. This CDR3 contains 14 residues. Germline-derived CDR1 and CDR2 are MGHDK and SYGVNS.

V is TRBV29-1 and J is TRBJ2-1; 15 nucleotides line up with TRBD2. The CDR3 is 16 amino acids. V was clipped by 0 bases and J by 7 bases; unmatched bases: 4. Germline values: CDR1 SQVTM, CDR2 ANQGSEA. In DNA form, the CDR3 reads TGCAGCGTTGAAGATCGAGGACTAGCGGGGGGGAATGAGCAGTTCTTC. Protein: CSVEDRGLAGGNEQFF.

CDR3 sequence reads: CASSQSGQSGEKLFF. CDR3 sequence (DNA): TGCGCCAGCAGCCAATCAGGGCAGAGTGGGGAAAAACTGTTTTTT. V and J are TRBV4-3 and TRBJ1-4; weak D call: TRBD1 (5 bases). The germline CDR1 and CDR2 sequences are LGHNA and YSLEER. The CDR3 loop spans 15 amino acids. V gave up 2 bases and J gave up 8 bases, with 15 bases separating them.

The rearrangement links TRBV4-1 to TRBJ2-2; D uncertain. Per germline, CDR1 MGHRA and CDR2 YSYEKL. The CDR3 is made up of 16 amino acids. Deletions cut 7 bases from V and 2 bases from J, with 17 bases between. This CDR3 reads CASTISEATNTGELFF. CDR3 sequence (DNA): TGCGCCAGCACCATATCTGAAGCGACCAACACCGGGGAGCTGTTTTTT.

This clone has a single count. V is TRBV9 and J is TRBJ1-2; no definite D call. The CDR3 consists of 14 residues. With 3 bases removed from V and 8 bases from J, the gap between germline ends came to 17 bases. The V gene's germline CDR1 is SGDLS and CDR2 YYNGEE. The CDR3 protein is CASSANGGIRGYTF. CDR3 coding DNA: TGTGCCAGCAGCGCCAACGGTGGTATCCGAGGCTACACCTTC.

This chain links TRBV9 with TRBJ2-3, with 9 bases matching TRBD2. The CDR3 runs to 15 residues. Trimming took 0 bases from V and 9 from J; bases not matched to a gene: 8. CDR1 is SGDLS and CDR2 is YYNGEE in the germline V gene. CDR3 nucleotide sequence: TGTGCCAGCAGCGTAGCGGCGGGGGGGGAAAAGACGCAGTATTTT. The encoded protein is CASSVAAGGEKTQYF.

This chain links TRBV9 with TRBJ2-1; TRBD2 aligns across 9 bases. The CDR3 loop spans 15 amino acids. Germline values: CDR1 SGDLS, CDR2 YYNGEE. The V gene end was trimmed by 0 bases and the J gene end by 7 bases; junction bases not matched to a gene: 5. CDR3 in DNA: TGTGCCAGCAGCGTAGCGGGCGGGGGGGCGAATGAGCAGTTCTTC. Encoded protein: CASSVAGGGANEQFF.

The chain is built from TRBV7-9 and TRBJ1-2, with 10 positions matching TRBD1. From germline, CDR1 is SEHNR and CDR2 FQNEAQ (reference sequence). The ends lost 4 bases at V and 4 bases at J; junction bases unmatched: 6. The CDR3 sequence is 15 residues long. As DNA, the CDR3 is TGTGCCAGCAGCTCGGGACAGGGGTTAATCTATGGCTACACCTTC. Amino acid sequence: CASSSGQGLIYGYTF.

The chain links TRBV5-1 to TRBJ2-7; unclear D gene. The V end lost 0 bases, the J end lost 6 bases, and 7 bases lay between the germline ends. This CDR3 contains 12 residues. Germline V gives CDR1 SGHRS, CDR2 YFSETQ. For the CDR3, the DNA is TGCGCCAGCAGCTTGGACCCCAGCGAGCAGTACTTC. Protein sequence: CASSLDPSEQYF.

V gene TRBV6-4 combines with J gene TRBJ2-1; 8 bases are a match to TRBD2. Trimming at V came to 6 bases and at J to 9 bases, leaving 7 bases not matched to a gene. CDR1 is MRHNA, CDR2 SNTAGT, per germline. This CDR3 contains 13 residues. DNA for the CDR3: TGTGCCAGCAGAATGACTAGCGTAGGTGAGCAGTTCTTC. Its translation: CASRMTSVGEQFF.